This T cell receptor beta chain is drawn from a study of vaccination and CD4 T cells after COVID-19. As for treatment: roughly 11-day PBMC culture with coronavirus spike peptide pools or control peptides (ViraFEST assay). This clonotype was seen a few times. The antigen remains unidentified. The ends were cut back, 4 bases at V and 5 bases at J, with 18 bases in the middle. CDR1 is SGHRS, CDR2 YFSETQ, per germline. There are 15 residues in the CDR3. The Oncomine TCR Beta short-read assay sequenced DNA from cultured CD4+ T cells. A single record per CDR3 protein comes from TCRdb applying MiXCR to the PCR reads. The top ten hold 8% to 9.5% of the sample, which has about 7,600 distinct CDR3 sequences, 21% seen once.

The clonotype was recovered from a human donor who had recovered from COVID-19. This chain links TRBV5-1 with TRBJ2-5, with a weak D call TRBD2 (6 bases). The specimen comprised CD4+ T cells from blood, cultured in vitro, sampled after SARS-CoV-2 vaccination. CDR3 coding DNA: TGCGCCAGCAGCGCCCGACTGGCAGGGAGGGAGACCCAGTACTTC. It encodes CASSARLAGRETQYF.